This TCR beta chain was identified in a study of T cell responses to AZD1222 COVID-19 vaccine. Per the germline V gene, CDR1 is SEHNR and CDR2 is FQNEAQ (reference sequence). CDR3 length: 13 amino acids. After removal of 6 bases from V and 6 bases from J, the junction contained 7 bases not matched to a gene. The method was immunoSEQ multiplex PCR; TCRdb's version includes in-frame clones alone and lacks a portion of them. The sample consists of 180,000 or so clones, 90% to 95% of them appearing once. The clonotype was recovered from an adult in good health. Sequencing was performed on peripheral blood, taken on day 0 of AZD1222 vaccination. V usage is TRBV7-9 and J usage is TRBJ1-2; TRBD1 agrees at 7 bases. The CDR3 coding sequence is TGTGCCAGCAGTTCGACAGGGCGGCATGGCTACACCTTC. It yields the protein CASSSTGRHGYTF.